This entry lists 12 T cell receptor beta chains sequenced from one sample in a study of molecular identifiers for immune sequencing clone quantification. TCRdb recomputed calls from the PCR reads with MiXCR, one row per CDR3 protein. The sample has about 320,000 distinct CDR3 sequences, 20% to 25% seen once. The specimen was naive CD8+ T cells from blood, with Jurkat cell RNA spiked in. Subset reported: FACS-sorted CD8+CD4-CCR7+CD45RA+ naive T cells. The receptors stem from a human donor in good health. Some libraries in this study had Jurkat cell RNA spiked in.

As to this clonotype: A much larger clone differs by one base, so this may be a read error. The chain has TRBV28 and TRBJ1-1, with TRBD1 identical over 8 bases. CDR1 and CDR2 from the germline V gene are MDHEN and SYDVKM. Germline trimming cut 3 bases from V and 4 bases from J; bases unmatched to any gene: 10. The CDR3 loop spans 16 amino acids. CDR3 sequence reads: CASSFPRDRLSTEAFF. The CDR3 bases are TGTGCCAGCAGTTTCCCCCGGGACAGGCTGAGCACTGAAGCTTTCTTT.

The V call is TRBV6-2 or TRBV6-3, the J call TRBJ2-3, with D tentatively TRBD1 or TRBD2 (5 bases each). In germline, CDR1 is MNHEY, CDR2 SVGEGT. This CDR3 spans 15 amino acids. Trimming cost V 4 bases and J 4 bases, with 15 bases left between them. CDR3 in amino acids: CASSFVGAGADTQYF. CDR3 sequence (DNA): TGTGCCAGCAGTTTCGTTGGGGCCGGGGCAGATACGCAGTATTTT.

The chain uses TRBV6-2 or TRBV6-3 and TRBJ2-7; 10 positions match TRBD2. This CDR3 is 16 amino acids long. Germline CDR1 and CDR2: MNHEY and SVGEGT. V dropped 0 bases and J dropped 5; count of bases not matched to a gene: 7. The CDR3 loop reads CASSYSPGLAEDEQYF. The CDR3, as DNA: TGTGCCAGCAGTTACTCTCCCGGACTAGCGGAAGACGAGCAGTACTTC.

This clonotype was seen only a few times. The chain carries TRBV19 and TRBJ1-5, with a possible D match to TRBD1 (6 bases). The CDR3 covers 13 residues. Germline V gives CDR1 LNHDA, CDR2 SQIVND (reference sequence). V was trimmed by 10 bases and J by 3 bases, leaving 13 bases between them. CDR3 sequence (DNA): TGTGCCACTGGACAGCCTTCCAATCAGCCCCAGCATTTT. Translation gives CATGQPSNQPQHF.

This clonotype came up many times. V gene TRBV27 combines with J gene TRBJ2-3; 10 bases match TRBD1. The CDR3 covers 16 residues. V trimming: 6 bases; J trimming: 10 bases; junction bases outside the gene matches: 16. Germline CDR1 is MNHEY and CDR2 is SMNVEV (reference sequence). CDR3 sequence reads: CASSSEPGQGSLPQYF. Written as DNA, the CDR3 is TGTGCCAGCAGCTCGGAGCCGGGACAGGGGTCCTTACCGCAGTATTTT.

This clonotype was found a few times. V is TRBV28 and J is TRBJ1-5; unclear D gene. V was trimmed by 1 base and J by 2 bases, leaving 9 bases between them. The CDR3 length is 15 residues. Looked up from germline, CDR1 is MDHEN and CDR2 is SYDVKM. CDR3 residues: CASSLSRRGNQPQHF. The CDR3, as DNA: TGTGCCAGCAGTTTATCTCGTAGAGGCAATCAGCCCCAGCATTTT. Supplemented by reference TRBV28 and TRBJ1-5, the full variable domain reads DVKVTQSSRYLVKRTGEKVFLECVQDMDHENMFWYRQDPGLGLRLIYFSYDVKMKEKGDIPEGYSVSREKKERFSLILESASTNQTSMYLCASSLSRRGNQPQHFGDGTRLSIL.

A note on this clonotype: A much larger clone is a single base away; this may be a read error. The CDR3 carries no conserved terminal phenylalanine or tryptophan, so it likely arises from a read error. The chain recombines TRBV5-3 with TRBJ1-1; D uncertain. TRBV5-3 is an open reading frame, and its role is uncertain. This CDR3 is 13 amino acids long. The CDR3 reads CASSSDLNTEAFS. As DNA, the CDR3 is TGTGCCAGCAGCTCGGATTTGAACACTGAAGCTTTCTCT.

This clonotype showed up many times. This sequence joins TRBV7-9 and TRBJ2-1; D gene ambiguous. CDR3 size: 12 residues. The V and J ends lost 0 bases and 10 bases respectively, with 7 bases between them. Germline CDR1 reads SEHNR; CDR2 reads FQNEAQ (reference sequence). The CDR3 is CASSLALREQFF. The CDR3 nucleotides are TGTGCCAGCAGCTTAGCGCTCCGGGAGCAGTTCTTC.

This clonotype was picked up many times. The genes are TRBV28 and TRBJ2-7; 7 bases fit TRBD2. V dropped 3 bases and J dropped 2; count of bases not matched to a gene: 7. CDR1 MDHEN and CDR2 SYDVKM come from the germline V gene. The CDR3 totals 15 residues. Here the CDR3 DNA reads TGTGCCAGCAGTTTTCGCGGGAGTAAGGCCTACGAGCAGTACTTC. Translation: CASSFRGSKAYEQYF.

The table lists this clonotype with a few counts. The V call is TRBV12-3 or TRBV12-4, the J call TRBJ2-5; no clear D gene. V was pared by 1 base and J by 1 base, with 10 bases between. The length of the CDR3 is 15 residues. The CDR3 spells CASSLVAATQETQYF. CDR3 sequence (DNA): TGTGCCAGCAGTTTAGTGGCAGCCACCCAAGAGACCCAGTACTTC.

The chain joins TRBV4-1 to TRBJ2-7; TRBD2 matches at 11 bases. There are 16 residues in the CDR3. V shed 0 bases and J 7 bases; nucleotides not matched to a gene: 8. Germline V gene sequence: CDR1 MGHRA, CDR2 YSYEKL. The CDR3 nucleotides read TGCGCCAGCAGCCAAGATGCGGGACTAGCGGTAAGGGAGCAGTACTTC. Protein product: CASSQDAGLAVREQYF.

As concerns this clonotype: A read error may explain this, as a much larger clone is one base away. The chain has TRBV29-1 and TRBJ1-4, with D uncertain. Germline assignment: CDR1 SQVTM and CDR2 ANQGSEA. The germline V and J ends were trimmed by 7 bases and 2 bases, with 8 bases remaining between them. The CDR3 loop spans 12 amino acids. CDR3 loop: CSAAQTNEKLFF. CDR3 nucleotide sequence: TGCAGCGCTGCACAGACTAATGAAAAACTGTTTTTT.